These 10 T cell receptor beta chains came from one sample sequenced in a study of cytomegalovirus exposure and HLA in healthy donors. The PCR was carried out with 60 Vbeta primers and 13 Jbeta primers. Some clones are missing from TCRdb's copy, which holds only in-frame ones; the method was immunoSEQ multiplex PCR. The table lists 190,000 or so clones. The sequenced sample consisted of PBMCs. Every receptor here comes from a boy aged 10-17 years in good health and CMV-seronegative.

The chain links TRBV7-9 to TRBJ2-5; D gene ambiguous. The length of the CDR3 is 18 residues. Germline CDR1 is SEHNR and CDR2 is FQNEAQ (reference sequence). Trimming shortened V by 0 bases and J by 5 bases, and 22 bases separated the two germline ends. The CDR3 DNA reads TGTGCCAGCAGCTTAGCCCAGATTCACTCGTTCGCGGTGGAGACCCAGTACTTC. Its translation: CASSLAQIHSFAVETQYF.

This chain connects TRBV5-1 to TRBJ1-1; 7 nucleotides line up with TRBD1. Germline V gene data show CDR1 as SGHRS and CDR2 as YFSETQ. V lost 4 bases, J lost 1 base, and 10 bases stayed unmatched. The CDR3 has 16 amino acids. The CDR3 DNA sequence: TGCGCCAGCAGCCATCTTGGGACAGATTCGAACACTGAAGCTTTCTTT. Its translation is CASSHLGTDSNTEAFF. Supplemented by reference TRBV5-1 and TRBJ1-1, the full variable domain reads KAGVTQTPRYLIKTRGQQVTLSCSPISGHRSVSWYQQTPGQGLQFLFEYFSETQRNKGNFPGRFSGRQFSNSRSEMNVSTLELGDSALYLCASSHLGTDSNTEAFFGQGTRLTVV.

This chain uses TRBV9 with TRBJ1-1; the D gene is possibly TRBD1 (5 bases). This CDR3 is built from 14 residues. Germline V gene lookup returns CDR1 SGDLS and CDR2 YYNGEE. V lost 0 bases and J lost 4, with 10 bases in between. CDR3 nucleotide sequence: TGTGCCAGCAGCGTAGGGGTGGGGCTCACTGAAGCTTTCTTT. Translating gives CASSVGVGLTEAFF.

The CDR3, as DNA: TGTGCCAGCAGAACGACAGCTTCGAACACTGAAGCTTTCTTT. This gives the protein CASRTTASNTEAFF. This sequence joins TRBV2 and TRBJ1-1; D is perhaps TRBD1 (5 bases). Trimming took off 6 bases at V and 1 base at J, with 12 bases between the two ends. Germline CDR1 reads SNHLY; CDR2 reads FYNNEI. The CDR3 spans 14 residues.

V and J are TRBV2 and TRBJ2-3; 8 positions match TRBD2. The CDR3 is made up of 16 amino acids. Germline V gene data show CDR1 as SNHLY and CDR2 as FYNNEI. Unmatched junction bases numbered 9, after V lost 5 bases and J lost 2 bases. The CDR3 DNA reads TGTGCCAGCAGTAGATTTAGCGGGGAGTTCACAGATACGCAGTATTTT. Translation: CASSRFSGEFTDTQYF. The whole variable domain, filled in from reference TRBV2 and TRBJ2-3, reads EPEVTQTPSHQVTQMGQEVILRCVPISNHLYFYWYRQILGQKVEFLVSFYNNEISEKSEIFDDQFSVERPDGSNFTLKIRSTKLEDSAMYFCASSRFSGEFTDTQYFGPGTRLTVL.

This chain uses TRBV2 with TRBJ1-2, with 11 bases matching TRBD1. This CDR3 comprises 14 residues. CDR1 is SNHLY, CDR2 FYNNEI, per germline. V dropped 6 bases and J dropped 5; count of bases not matched to a gene: 5. As DNA, the CDR3 is TGTGCCAGCAGCGGACAGGGGGCTCAATATGGCTACACCTTC. Amino acid sequence: CASSGQGAQYGYTF.

The genes are TRBV25-1 and TRBJ1-2, with 11 bases aligning to TRBD1. V shed 5 bases, J shed 2 bases, and the junction held 10 bases outside the gene matches. This CDR3 region has 17 residues. Germline CDR1 MGHDK, CDR2 SYGVNS. The CDR3 spells CASSPGQGARTNYGYTF. The CDR3 DNA is TGTGCCAGCAGTCCAGGACAGGGGGCACGTACGAACTATGGCTACACCTTC.

The CDR3 loop is CAWSAGTQGYF. CDR3 bases: TGTGCCTGGAGTGCCGGGACTCAGGGATATTTT. The rearrangement links TRBV30 to TRBJ1-3; D perhaps matches TRBD1 (5 bases). The V and J ends lost 1 base and 15 bases respectively, with 13 bases between them. The CDR3 is made up of 11 amino acids. Germline V gene lookup returns CDR1 GTSNPN and CDR2 SVGIG (reference sequence).

This sequence joins TRBV4-1 and TRBJ2-1; 11 bases fit TRBD2. The J segment lost 7 bases and the V segment lost 3 bases, leaving 8 bases of the junction unmatched. CDR3 length: 16 amino acids. Germline loops: CDR1 MGHRA, CDR2 YSYEKL. CDR3: CASSHHSGGADNEQFF. The CDR3 nucleotides are TGCGCCAGCAGCCATCATAGCGGGGGGGCAGATAATGAGCAGTTCTTC.

The chain couples TRBV7-2 to TRBJ2-2, with 10 positions matching TRBD2. CDR1 is SGHTA, CDR2 FQGNSA, per germline. V trimming: 0 bases; J trimming: 3 bases; junction bases outside the gene matches: 4. The CDR3 covers 17 residues. The CDR3 coding sequence is TGTGCCAGCAGCTTAGCGCAGCGGGGGGGCGACACCGGGGAGCTGTTTTTT. This codes for CASSLAQRGGDTGELFF.